In its sample, the clone carrying this TCR beta chain is medium-sized. Its antigen is currently unknown. TRB rearrangements spanning V, D and J were amplified using mixed TRB-A/B primers. TCRdb independently ran MiXCR on the multiplex PCR reads; one entry per CDR3 protein. The repertoire consists of approximately 3,000 distinct CDR3 sequences, with more than 20% occurring once and the leading ten covering about 3.3%. V was pared by 5 bases and J by 5 bases, with 10 bases of the junction left unmatched. The CDR3 spans 14 residues. Germline V lookup: CDR1 GTSNPN, CDR2 SVGIG (reference sequence). Amplification of TCR beta used genomic DNA extracted from peripheral blood. This sample is drawn from a study of T cell repertoires in aging, cancer and after chemotherapy. At the level of the study: Pre- and post-chemotherapy samples were paired from glioblastoma patients treated with temozolomide-based therapy. The whole study produced a dataset of several million TCR reads. Study observations and caveats: Compared with age-matched healthy donors, untreated hematological or solid cancer patients showed higher blood TCR clonality.

Sequencing used blood. The V and J genes are TRBV30 and TRBJ2-5; 8 nucleotides align to TRBD2. The sequence was collected from a human donor with a solid tumor. In nucleotides, the CDR3 is TGTGCCTGGGGGCCGGGGGGGTCTATTGAGACCCAGTACTTC. It codes for CAWGPGGSIETQYF.